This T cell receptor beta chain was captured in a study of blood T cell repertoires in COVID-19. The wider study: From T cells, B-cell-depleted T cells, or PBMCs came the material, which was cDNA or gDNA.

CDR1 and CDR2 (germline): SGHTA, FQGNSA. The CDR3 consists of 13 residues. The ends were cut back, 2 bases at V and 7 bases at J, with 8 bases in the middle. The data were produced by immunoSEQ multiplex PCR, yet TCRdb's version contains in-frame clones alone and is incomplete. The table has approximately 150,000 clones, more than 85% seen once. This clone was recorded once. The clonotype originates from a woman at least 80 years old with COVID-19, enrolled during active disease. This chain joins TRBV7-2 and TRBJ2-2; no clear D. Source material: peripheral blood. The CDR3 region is CASSLRSVGELFF. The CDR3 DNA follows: TGTGCCAGCAGCTTACGGAGCGTCGGGGAGCTGTTTTTT.